The 25 T cell receptor beta chains presented below share a single source sample, sequenced in a study of molecular identifiers for immune sequencing clone quantification. TCRdb redid the calling of the PCR reads with MiXCR, one entry per CDR3 protein. The sample lists about 300,000 distinct CDR3 sequences, roughly a fifth occurring once. Sequencing used naive CD8+ T cells from blood, with Jurkat cell RNA spiked in. The subset denotes: FACS-sorted CD8+CD4-CCR7+CD45RA+ naive T cells. These receptors all stem from a human donor in good health. Some libraries in this study had Jurkat cell RNA spiked in.

In its sample, this clonotype was seen a few times. V usage is TRBV28 and J usage is TRBJ2-7; 7 bases map to TRBD1. V lost 6 bases to trimming and J lost 2 bases; unmatched junction nucleotides: 10. There are 15 residues in the CDR3. Germline CDR1 and CDR2: MDHEN and SYDVKM. For the CDR3, the DNA is TGTGCCAGCAGCCCCGACAGGGCCCTTACCTACGAGCAGTACTTC. Translation gives CASSPDRALTYEQYF.

J is TRBJ2-1 and V is TRBV7-2, with D uncertain. The CDR3 loop spans 15 amino acids. CDR1 is SGHTA, CDR2 FQGNSA, per germline. The V end was cut by 5 bases, the J end by 0 bases, with 11 bases between. The CDR3 DNA reads TGTGCCAGCAGCCCCCTTTCCAGCTCCTACAATGAGCAGTTCTTC. Its protein product is CASSPLSSSYNEQFF. The full variable domain, completed using reference TRBV7-2 and TRBJ2-1, is GAGVSQSPSNKVTEKGKDVELRCDPISGHTALYWYRQSLGQGLEFLIYFQGNSAPDKSGLPSDRFSAERTGGSVSTLTIQRTQQEDSAVYLCASSPLSSSYNEQFFGPGTRLTVL.

This clonotype was observed once. The CDR3 does not end in the conserved phenylalanine or tryptophan, so this is likely a read error. The J gene is TRBJ2-5, the V gene TRBV12-3 or TRBV12-4; 8 bases are shared with TRBD1. Trimming removed 3 bases from V and 2 bases from J; junction bases left unmatched: 5. This CDR3 contains 15 residues. CDR3 in DNA: TGTGCCAGCAGTTTCTTGGGGACAGGTCAAGAGACCCAGTACTCC. It specifies CASSFLGTGQETQYS.

The genes are TRBV12-3 or TRBV12-4 and TRBJ1-2; 7 bases are a match to TRBD1. V lost 3 bases and J lost 4; bases outside the gene matches: 14. The CDR3 contains 17 residues. The CDR3 DNA reads TGTGCCAGCAGTTTTGAGGGAAGGGGGCGCCCGAGCTATGGCTACACCTTC. As protein: CASSFEGRGRPSYGYTF.

This clonotype was picked up a small number of times. The V gene is TRBV24-1, the J gene TRBJ2-7; 10 positions match TRBD1. J lost 6 bases, V lost 4 bases, and 8 bases had no gene match. From germline, CDR1 is KGHDR and CDR2 SFDVKD. There are 15 residues in the CDR3. The CDR3 region is CATSDPGTGESEQYF. The CDR3 DNA reads TGTGCCACCAGTGACCCCGGGACAGGGGAGTCCGAGCAGTACTTC.

The table lists this clonotype with a few counts. V gene TRBV20-1 combines with J gene TRBJ2-3; TRBD2 is a possible D gene (6 bases). There are 16 residues in the CDR3. Deletions cut 3 bases from V and 1 base from J, with 17 bases between. The germline CDR1 and CDR2 sequences are DFQATT and SNEGSKA (reference sequence). The CDR3 nucleotides read TGCAGTGCTAGTTCCCCGGGAGAGCGGGGCACAGATACGCAGTATTTT. The encoded protein is CSASSPGERGTDTQYF.

V and J are TRBV30 and TRBJ2-2; the match to TRBD2 covers 9 bases. This CDR3 has 18 amino acids. Germline V gene data show CDR1 as GTSNPN and CDR2 as SVGIG (reference sequence). The V and J ends lost 0 bases and 5 bases, in that order; junction bases with no gene match: 13. The CDR3 bases are TGTGCCTGGAGTGTAGTTTCGGGTAGCGGGAGTAATACCGGGGAGCTGTTTTTT. Its translation: CAWSVVSGSGSNTGELFF. The variable domain in full, completed from reference TRBV30 and TRBJ2-2, reads SQTIHQWPATLVQPVGSPLSLECTVEGTSNPNLYWYRQAAGRGLQLLFYSVGIGQISSEVPQNLSASRPQDRQFILSSKKLLLSDSGFYLCAWSVVSGSGSNTGELFFGEGSRLTVL.

This chain joins TRBV6-2 or TRBV6-3 and TRBJ2-3, with TRBD1 identical over 9 bases. Losses at the gene ends were 8 bases for V and 3 bases for J; bases not matched to a gene: 9. The CDR3 extends over 15 amino acids. Germline V lookup: CDR1 MNHEY, CDR2 SVGEGT. In DNA, the CDR3 is TGTGCCAGCCGTTTGCGGGACAGGGCGACAGATACGCAGTATTTT. Protein sequence: CASRLRDRATDTQYF.

This clonotype was found many times. This sequence joins TRBV9 and TRBJ2-3, with D unclear. CDR3 length equals 14 residues. V lost 4 bases and J lost 6, with 15 bases in between. Germline-derived CDR1 and CDR2 are SGDLS and YYNGEE. The CDR3 is CASSPPLIWDTQYF. The CDR3 DNA follows: TGTGCCAGCAGCCCCCCTCTTATATGGGATACGCAGTATTTT.

In its sample, this clonotype was seen a few times. The chain couples TRBV5-6 to TRBJ1-6, with D unresolved. Trimming removed 1 base from V and 5 bases from J, with 10 bases in between. This CDR3 is built from 15 residues. CDR1 SGHDT and CDR2 YYEEEE come from the germline V gene. As DNA, the CDR3 is TGTGCCAGCAGCTTGCGTCACGGGAATAATTCACCCCTCCACTTT. Translation: CASSLRHGNNSPLHF.

This clonotype has at least ten counts. This chain connects TRBV5-8 to TRBJ2-7; 10 bases map to TRBD2. This CDR3 region has 15 residues. After removal of 2 bases from V and 0 bases from J, the junction contained 2 bases not matched to a gene. In germline, CDR1 is SGHTS, CDR2 YDEGEE. The CDR3 spells CASSFLAGASYEQYF. CDR3 in DNA: TGTGCCAGCAGCTTCCTAGCGGGGGCCTCCTACGAGCAGTACTTC. The variable domain in full, with the rest retrieved from reference TRBV5-8 and TRBJ2-7, is EAGVTQSPTHLIKTRGQQATLRCSPISGHTSVYWYQQALGLGLQFLLWYDEGEERNRGNFPPRFSGRQFPNYSSELNVNALELEDSALYLCASSFLAGASYEQYFGPGTRLTVT.

The chain joins TRBV27 to TRBJ2-3, with 15 bases aligning to TRBD2. V trimming: 5 bases; J trimming: 2 bases; junction bases outside the gene matches: 11. The germline V gene has CDR1 MNHEY and CDR2 SMNVEV (reference sequence). The CDR3 contains 19 residues. In DNA, the CDR3 is TGTGCCAGCAGTCCCCGGACTAGCGGGGGGGGCGTTGCCACAGATACGCAGTATTTT. This sequence encodes CASSPRTSGGGVATDTQYF.

This clonotype showed up many times. V usage is TRBV5-5 and J usage is TRBJ2-7; TRBD1 matches 7 bases. This CDR3 spans 15 amino acids. CDR1 and CDR2 (germline): SGHKS, YYEKEE (reference sequence). Unmatched junction bases numbered 14, after V lost 5 bases and J lost 6 bases. Here the CDR3 DNA reads TGTGCCAGCAGATTACCGACAGGGATTTCATCCGAGCAGTACTTC. It is translated as CASRLPTGISSEQYF.

This clonotype turned up a few times. The chain uses TRBV10-1 and TRBJ2-7; 7 nucleotides agree with TRBD2. The CDR3 totals 14 residues. The V gene end was trimmed by 4 bases and the J gene end by 2 bases; junction bases not matched to a gene: 5. The germline V gene has CDR1 WNHNN and CDR2 SYGVQD (reference sequence). The CDR3 sequence is CASSASGKTYEQYF. DNA for the CDR3: TGCGCCAGCAGTGCCAGCGGGAAAACCTACGAGCAGTACTTC.

V gene TRBV4-3 combines with J gene TRBJ1-1; D not resolved. Germline CDR1 reads LGHNA; CDR2 reads YSLEER. V lost 5 bases and J 0 bases, leaving 13 bases between the germline ends. The CDR3 consists of 15 residues. CDR3 DNA: TGCGCCAGCAGCTCTGAGTCCGGGATGAACACTGAAGCTTTCTTT. Translation gives CASSSESGMNTEAFF.

This clonotype was observed many times. The rearrangement joins TRBV14 to TRBJ2-3; no reliable D call. The CDR3 contains 15 residues. Between the trimmed V and J ends, which lost 0 bases and 4 bases, there was a span of 11 bases. Germline V gene lookup returns CDR1 SGHDN and CDR2 FVKESK. The CDR3 coding sequence is TGTGCCAGCAGCCAAGAGGCGTCACTCTCAGATACGCAGTATTTT. This sequence encodes CASSQEASLSDTQYF. Filled out from reference TRBV14 and TRBJ2-3, the complete variable domain reads EAGVTQFPSHSVIEKGQTVTLRCDPISGHDNLYWYRRVMGKEIKFLLHFVKESKQDESGMPNNRFLAERTGGTYSTLKVQPAELEDSGVYFCASSQEASLSDTQYFGPGTRLTVL.

This clonotype was recorded at least ten times. This chain uses TRBV29-1 with TRBJ2-3; D possibly matches TRBD1 or TRBD2 (5 bases each). The CDR3 covers 12 residues. Between the trimmed V and J ends, which lost 3 bases and 9 bases, there was a span of 13 bases. From germline, CDR1 is SQVTM and CDR2 ANQGSEA. CDR3 bases: TGCAGCGTTGAGGCCGACAGCGGCACGCAGTATTTT. Its protein product is CSVEADSGTQYF.

V gene TRBV20-1 combines with J gene TRBJ2-3; TRBD2 matches at 14 bases. The CDR3 is 16 amino acids. J gave up 3 bases and V 2 bases, and 4 bases lay outside the gene matches. Germline V gene data show CDR1 as DFQATT and CDR2 as SNEGSKA (reference sequence). As DNA, the CDR3 is TGCAGTGCTAGACGACTAGCGGGGGGGCCTACAGATACGCAGTATTTT. Its translation is CSARRLAGGPTDTQYF.

This clonotype has just a few counts. The rearrangement uses TRBV7-8 and TRBJ2-1, with D uncertain. The CDR3 runs to 16 residues. Deletions cut 1 base from V and 2 bases from J, with 12 bases between. The V gene's germline CDR1 is SGHVS and CDR2 FQNEAQ. The CDR3 sequence is CASSLVPGRTYNEQFF. In DNA, the CDR3 is TGTGCCAGCAGCTTAGTACCGGGTAGGACCTACAATGAGCAGTTCTTC.

This clonotype was recorded many times. The gene calls are TRBV6-5 and TRBJ2-4, with TRBD2 matching 7 bases. Germline lookup yields CDR1 MNHEY and CDR2 SVGAGI. V was pared by 6 bases and J by 1 base, with 15 bases of the junction left unmatched. This CDR3 has 18 residues. Here the CDR3 reads CASSPKHPGGSAKNIQYF. CDR3 nucleotide sequence: TGTGCCAGCAGCCCCAAACACCCGGGGGGTTCCGCCAAAAACATTCAGTACTTC.

There are a few counts of this clonotype. This may stem from a read error, because a much larger clone lies one nucleotide away. The CDR3 carries no conserved terminal phenylalanine or tryptophan, so it likely arises from a read error. The chain uses TRBV5-6 and TRBJ2-3, with D perhaps matching TRBD1 or TRBD2 (5 bases each). From germline, CDR1 is SGHDT and CDR2 YYEEEE. This CDR3 spans 13 amino acids. Deletions cut 3 bases from V and 5 bases from J, with 10 bases between. Here the CDR3 reads CASSWGYKDTQYL. The CDR3 DNA reads as TGTGCCAGCAGCTGGGGGTATAAAGATACGCAGTATTTA.

This clonotype was detected ten times or more. The rearrangement links TRBV6-2 or TRBV6-3 to TRBJ1-1; 8 bases agree with TRBD1. There are 13 residues in the CDR3. Germline values: CDR1 MNHEY, CDR2 SVGEGT. With 6 bases clipped from V and 3 bases from J, the junction kept 3 bases outside the gene matches. The CDR3 loop reads CASREGQDTEAFF. CDR3 nucleotides: TGTGCCAGCAGGGAGGGACAGGACACTGAAGCTTTCTTT.

This clonotype came up many times. The CDR3 nucleotides are TGTGCCAGCAGTTCCTGGTTAGCGGGAGAGGTCGGGGAGCTGTTTTTT. The encoded protein is CASSSWLAGEVGELFF. The rearrangement uses TRBV6-5 and TRBJ2-2; 9 nucleotides line up with TRBD2. This CDR3 has 16 amino acids. J was trimmed by 7 bases and V by 4 bases; bases with no gene match: 10. Germline CDR1 reads MNHEY; CDR2 reads SVGAGI.

With respect to this clonotype: This may be a read error, as it is one base from a much larger clone. The chain is built from TRBV6-5 and TRBJ2-7; weak D call: TRBD2 (5 bases). V lost 0 bases and J 4 bases, leaving 10 bases between the germline ends. Germline values: CDR1 MNHEY, CDR2 SVGAGI. The CDR3 is 14 amino acids. The CDR3 spells CASSYSSRVYEQYF. The CDR3, as DNA: TGTGCCAGCAGTTACTCATCGAGGGTGTACGAGCAGTACTTC.

For this clonotype: One end of the junction fails to match germline, which may point to a read error. The chain uses TRBV24-1 and TRBJ2-7, with D perhaps matching TRBD1 (6 bases). From germline, CDR1 is KGHDR and CDR2 SFDVKD. CDR3 size: 13 residues. CDR3 sequence (DNA): TGTACCACCAGGCCAGGGGTGAGGGGCGAGCAGTACTTC. This encodes CTTRPGVRGEQYF.